This is a list of T cell receptor beta chains from one sample in a study of shared clonotypes between healthy human individuals. The protocol was immunoSEQ multiplex PCR, while the TCRdb copy is restricted to in-frame clones and leaves out a portion. The data show around 1.9 million clones, roughly 93% seen once. Material for sequencing was naive CD8+ T cells from PBMCs. These receptors all come from a man aged 18 to 29 in good health. Some clones in this sample may be carry-over from other donors' samples. Both conserved end residues are part of each CDR3. The D gene is left open where the match is weak. Clone size is not always given. Where it is, it says once, few, many or a class for expanded clones.

clone_size	v_call	d_call	j_call	cdr3_nt	cdr3_aa
NA	TRBV10-2	TRBD1	TRBJ2-7	TGCGCCAGCAGGAAGAATACAGGGGAGAGCTCCTACGAGCAGTACTTC	CASRKNTGESSYEQYF
NA	TRBV5-6	NA	TRBJ2-5	TGTGCCAGCAGCTTGGCCTTCGGGGACCTCTTTCAAGAGACCCAGTACTTC	CASSLAFGDLFQETQYF
NA	TRBV7-9	NA	TRBJ1-1	TGTGCCAGCAGCTCCAGAGGTAGAGGCGGGAACACTGAAGCTTTCTTT	CASSSRGRGGNTEAFF
NA	TRBV5-1	TRBD1	TRBJ2-3	TGCGCCAGCAGTCCCGACAGGGCGAGCACAGATACGCAGTATTTT	CASSPDRASTDTQYF
NA	TRBV5-1	NA	TRBJ1-1	TGCGCCAGCAGCTACCGACAGGTGAACACTGAAGCTTTCTTT	CASSYRQVNTEAFF
once	TRBV6-1	TRBD1	TRBJ1-2	TGTGCCAGCAGTGAAGCCTTGACAGGGGCCCTGAAAGGCTACACCTTC	CASSEALTGALKGYTF
few	TRBV28	NA	TRBJ2-2	TGTGCCAGCAGGAAAAATAGGTGGGACACCGGGGAGCTGTTTTTT	CASRKNRWDTGELFF
NA	TRBV5-6	NA	TRBJ2-7	TGTGCCAGCGGTAAGGAGGCCTCCTACGAGCAGTACTTC	CASGKEASYEQYF
NA	TRBV6-5	NA	TRBJ2-7	TGTGCCAGCAGTTTCGGGCCGCTATCCTACGAGCAGTACTTC	CASSFGPLSYEQYF
NA	TRBV7-9	NA	TRBJ2-1	TGTGCCAGCAGTCCCGACAACCTCAATGAGCAGTTCTTC	CASSPDNLNEQFF
NA	TRBV4-2	TRBD2	TRBJ2-1	TGTGCCAGCAGCCAAGGGGCTAGCGGGAGCCATGAGCAGTTCTTC	CASSQGASGSHEQFF
NA	TRBV7-3	NA	TRBJ2-3	TGTGCCAGCAGCCGAGACTACGGTACAGATACGCAGTATTTT	CASSRDYGTDTQYF
NA	TRBV7-8	NA	TRBJ1-1	TGTGCCAGCAGCTTCTTCGGGGGGGTCAATGAAGCTTTCTTT	CASSFFGGVNEAFF
once	TRBV7-6	NA	TRBJ2-1	TGTGCCAGCAGCTTGGAGGGACAGCACAATGAGCAGTTCTTC	CASSLEGQHNEQFF
NA	TRBV5-1	TRBD1	TRBJ2-6	TGCGCCAGCAGATTGGGACAGGGACACGCTGGGGCCAACGTCCTGACTTTC	CASRLGQGHAGANVLTF
NA	TRBV7-9	TRBD1	TRBJ1-2	TGTGCCAGCGGATCAGGGGGAAGCTATGGCTACACCTTC	CASGSGGSYGYTF